This T cell receptor beta chain was captured in a study of blood T cells in healthy people across ages. Findings and caveats of the study: Long-lived and aged donors differed, with more naive CD4+ cells and higher diversity in the long-lived. In the absence of known donor CMV status, changes in expanded clonotypes were possibly confounded.

Worth noting for this clonotype: Its antigen is unknown.

Germline V gene lookup returns CDR1 LGHDT and CDR2 YNNKEL (reference sequence). The germline V and J ends were trimmed by 2 bases and 11 bases, with 16 bases remaining between them. The CDR3 runs to 14 residues. A second PCR of about 7 to 12 cycles used a sample-barcoded 5' primer and a J-beta primer mix. Tags on each cDNA molecule came from a template-switch adaptor with 12 random nucleotides. TCRdb ran MiXCR on the 5' RACE reads and lists one entry per CDR3 protein. The sample shows roughly 1 million distinct CDR3 sequences, 20% to 25% of them seen only once. The same data also went into a second study, on T cells of mothers and their children. This second study notes: Related and unrelated pairs show similar thymic shaping of TCR recombination output.

The source material was blood. The chain employs TRBV3-1 and TRBJ1-5; D is uncertain. This TCR was recovered from a girl aged 2-10 years in good health. DNA for the CDR3: TGTGCCAGCAGCCAAATGACGAATCACGGGACCCAGCATTTT. Protein sequence: CASSQMTNHGTQHF.